A single sample is the source of the 24 T cell receptor beta chains below, sequenced in a study of cytomegalovirus exposure and HLA in healthy donors. This PCR relied on a set of 60 Vbeta primers and 13 Jbeta primers. Assay: immunoSEQ multiplex PCR; the TCRdb copy retains only in-frame clones and omits some. The top ten hold more than 1.5% of the sample, which has more than 45,000 clones, 70% to 85% seen once. Sequenced input: PBMCs. The receptor set was obtained from a man aged 25-45 years in good health and CMV-seronegative.

This clone was detected only once. The V and J genes are TRBV5-4 and TRBJ2-4; 12 nucleotides align to TRBD1. This CDR3 spans 20 amino acids. Trimming took 5 bases from V and 4 from J; bases not matched to a gene: 19. The germline V gene encodes CDR1 SGHNT and CDR2 YYREEE (reference sequence). The DNA for the CDR3 is TGTGCCAGCAGTTTAAAACCGGGACAGGGGGCTGGCGCGGCTAAAAACATTCAGTACTTC. Residues: CASSLKPGQGAGAAKNIQYF.

The chain employs TRBV7-8 and TRBJ2-7; perhaps TRBD2 as D (5 bases). In germline, CDR1 is SGHVS, CDR2 FQNEAQ. Between the trimmed V and J ends, which lost 5 bases and 9 bases, there was a span of 17 bases. The CDR3 runs 13 residues. In DNA form, the CDR3 reads TGTGCCAGCAGCCCATCCGCCACACTAGGGCAGTACTTC. Its protein product is CASSPSATLGQYF. The entire variable domain, with the rest obtained from reference TRBV7-8 and TRBJ2-7, is as follows: GAGVSQSPRYKVAKRGQDVALRCDPISGHVSLFWYQQALGQGPEFLTYFQNEAQLDKSGLPSDRFFAERPEGSVSTLKIQRTQQEDSAVYLCASSPSATLGQYFGPGTRLTVT.

This chain connects TRBV25-1 to TRBJ1-1; 9 nucleotides match TRBD1. The J segment lost 1 base and the V segment lost 3 bases, leaving 9 bases of the junction unmatched. The CDR3 consists of 17 residues. Germline loops: CDR1 MGHDK, CDR2 SYGVNS. CDR3 sequence: CASSDSGQGNWNTEAFF. DNA for the CDR3: TGTGCCAGCAGTGACTCCGGACAGGGGAATTGGAACACTGAAGCTTTCTTT.

The rearrangement uses TRBV6-5 and TRBJ1-5; 9 nucleotides line up with TRBD1. With V trimmed by 6 bases and J by 6 bases, 6 bases remained unmatched. Germline lookup yields CDR1 MNHEY and CDR2 SVGAGI. The CDR3 consists of 14 residues. The CDR3 DNA reads TGTGCCAGCAGGCGACAGGGGGGTGGTCAGCCCCAGCATTTT. It specifies CASRRQGGGQPQHF.

The rearrangement uses TRBV7-2 and TRBJ2-1; TRBD2 agrees at 8 bases. From germline, CDR1 is SGHTA and CDR2 FQGNSA. V trimming: 2 bases; J trimming: 3 bases; junction bases outside the gene matches: 9. The CDR3 length is 17 residues. CDR3 sequence (DNA): TGTGCCAGCAGCTTATTGTCCGCGGGAGGACGCTACAATGAGCAGTTCTTC. As protein: CASSLLSAGGRYNEQFF.

The chain uses TRBV5-1 and TRBJ2-5; D unclear. The CDR3 runs 12 residues. Trimming pared 2 bases from V and 5 bases from J, leaving 7 bases between. Germline lookup yields CDR1 SGHRS and CDR2 YFSETQ. The CDR3 loop reads CASSLAMETQYF. The DNA for the CDR3 is TGCGCCAGCAGCTTAGCAATGGAGACCCAGTACTTC.

The chain is built from TRBV7-9 and TRBJ1-4; the D is unclear. Trimming left V 5 bases short and J 4 bases short, with 11 bases between. CDR1 and CDR2 (germline): SEHNR, FQNEAQ (reference sequence). This CDR3 spans 14 amino acids. CDR3 in DNA: TGTGCCAGCAGCCCAGGAGGATTTAATGAAAAACTGTTTTTT. Its protein product is CASSPGGFNEKLFF.

The chain links TRBV18 to TRBJ2-3; 9 bases fit TRBD2. This CDR3 spans 17 amino acids. Germline trimming cut 3 bases from V and 1 base from J; bases unmatched to any gene: 8. The germline V gene encodes CDR1 KGHSH and CDR2 LQKENI. CDR3 DNA sequence: TGTGCCAGCTCACCCCCAGCGGGAGGTCTCCGCACAGATACGCAGTATTTT. Protein: CASSPPAGGLRTDTQYF.

This clone was detected once. The J gene is TRBJ1-5, the V gene TRBV10-2; 7 nucleotides agree with TRBD1. V lost 3 bases, J lost 7 bases, and 9 bases stayed unmatched. Germline CDR1 and CDR2: WSHSY and SAAADI. This CDR3 is 15 amino acids long. The CDR3 bases are TGCGCCAGCAGTGACTCCAGACAGGGAAACCAGCCCCAGCATTTT. Its translation is CASSDSRQGNQPQHF.

The J gene is TRBJ2-3, the V gene TRBV19, with 10 bases lining up with TRBD2. Germline trimming cut 5 bases from V and 5 bases from J; bases unmatched to any gene: 7. The length of the CDR3 is 15 residues. CDR1 is LNHDA, CDR2 SQIVND, per germline (reference sequence). Here the CDR3 reads CASSPVSGGRDTQYF. The CDR3 DNA reads TGTGCCAGTAGTCCCGTTAGCGGGGGGCGAGATACGCAGTATTTT. Full variable domain (remainder filled in from reference TRBV19 and TRBJ2-3): DGGITQSPKYLFRKEGQNVTLSCEQNLNHDAMYWYRQDPGQGLRLIYYSQIVNDFQKGDIAEGYSVSREKKESFPLTVTSAQKNPTAFYLCASSPVSGGRDTQYFGPGTRLTVL.

The chain joins TRBV5-4 to TRBJ2-1; 9 nucleotides agree with TRBD1. The CDR3 is made up of 15 amino acids. Germline values: CDR1 SGHNT, CDR2 YYREEE (reference sequence). Germline trimming cut 5 bases from V and 4 bases from J; bases unmatched to any gene: 7. The CDR3 is CASRADRGAYNEQFF. CDR3 nucleotide sequence: TGTGCCAGCAGGGCAGACAGGGGGGCGTACAATGAGCAGTTCTTC.

The chain has TRBV2 and TRBJ2-7, with a possible D match to TRBD2 (5 bases). Deletions cut 6 bases from V and 2 bases from J, with 17 bases between. Germline V gives CDR1 SNHLY, CDR2 FYNNEI. The CDR3 consists of 15 residues. This chain's CDR3 is CASRDLVWTPYEQYF. The CDR3 DNA reads TGTGCCAGCAGAGATCTGGTTTGGACTCCCTACGAGCAGTACTTC.

This clone was seen a few times. The gene calls are TRBV6-6 and TRBJ2-2, with D uncertain. Per the germline V gene, CDR1 is MNHNY and CDR2 is SVGAGI (reference sequence). This CDR3 spans 16 amino acids. The ends were cut back, 6 bases at V and 6 bases at J, with 20 bases in the middle. The CDR3 DNA sequence: TGTGCCAGCAGCCTCGTGGGTGGGCAAGGATCCGGGGAGCTGTTTTTT. The encoded protein is CASSLVGGQGSGELFF.

This clone was seen a handful of times. The chain recombines TRBV5-1 with TRBJ1-2, with TRBD1 matching over 9 bases. The V segment lost 4 bases and the J segment 8 bases; nucleotides outside the gene matches: 6. The CDR3 extends over 13 amino acids. Germline V gene sequence: CDR1 SGHRS, CDR2 YFSETQ. CDR3 bases: TGCGCCAGCAGCAGTGACAGGGGGAACGGCTACACCTTC. It translates to CASSSDRGNGYTF. Full variable domain (remainder filled in from reference TRBV5-1 and TRBJ1-2): KAGVTQTPRYLIKTRGQQVTLSCSPISGHRSVSWYQQTPGQGLQFLFEYFSETQRNKGNFPGRFSGRQFSNSRSEMNVSTLELGDSALYLCASSSDRGNGYTFGSGTRLTVV.

This chain connects TRBV5-1 to TRBJ2-2; maybe TRBD1 (5 bases). Germline CDR1 SGHRS, CDR2 YFSETQ. The V end lost 6 bases, the J end lost 2 bases, and 8 bases lay between the germline ends. This CDR3 comprises 13 residues. The CDR3: CASNQGNTGELFF. CDR3 in DNA: TGCGCCAGCAACCAGGGAAACACCGGGGAGCTGTTTTTT.

The V gene is TRBV6-1, the J gene TRBJ2-3; TRBD2 matches 9 bases. Germline V gives CDR1 MNHNS, CDR2 SASEGT. The J segment lost 6 bases and the V segment lost 5 bases, leaving 6 bases of the junction unmatched. The CDR3 has 14 residues. The chain's CDR3 is CASSRLAGSDTQYF. The CDR3 DNA sequence: TGTGCCAGCAGTAGGCTAGCGGGATCTGATACGCAGTATTTT.

J is TRBJ2-1 and V is TRBV25-1; 9 bases match TRBD2. Germline CDR1 MGHDK, CDR2 SYGVNS. Losses at the gene ends were 4 bases for V and 4 bases for J; bases not matched to a gene: 5. This CDR3 spans 15 amino acids. The CDR3 protein is CASSAAGGPYNEQFF. The CDR3 DNA reads TGTGCCAGCAGTGCGGCGGGAGGGCCTTACAATGAGCAGTTCTTC.

This clone was observed a handful of times. The CDR3 spells CASSLDLAGPNEQFF. CDR3 nucleotides: TGCGCCAGCAGCTTGGATCTAGCGGGGCCCAATGAGCAGTTCTTC. The chain links TRBV5-1 to TRBJ2-1; 9 bases line up with TRBD2. The CDR3 totals 15 residues. Germline CDR1 is SGHRS and CDR2 is YFSETQ. The junction had 4 bases not matched to a gene; V was cut back by 0 bases and J by 6 bases. The full variable domain, its missing parts supplied by reference TRBV5-1 and TRBJ2-1, is KAGVTQTPRYLIKTRGQQVTLSCSPISGHRSVSWYQQTPGQGLQFLFEYFSETQRNKGNFPGRFSGRQFSNSRSEMNVSTLELGDSALYLCASSLDLAGPNEQFFGPGTRLTVL.

The chain is built from TRBV4-2 and TRBJ1-5; D is undetermined. Trimming removed 0 bases at V and 7 bases at J, with 13 bases between. This CDR3 has 15 residues. The V gene's germline CDR1 is LGHNA and CDR2 YNFKEQ. The CDR3 reads CASSQDTGLGQPQHF. The DNA for the CDR3 is TGTGCCAGCAGCCAAGATACGGGGTTGGGACAGCCCCAGCATTTT.

The gene calls are TRBV4-3 and TRBJ2-1; perhaps TRBD2 as D (5 bases). The CDR3 covers 17 residues. The germline CDR1 and CDR2 sequences are LGHNA and YSLEER. With 0 bases removed from V and 6 bases from J, the gap between germline ends came to 18 bases. The CDR3 DNA reads as TGCGCCAGCAGCCAAGATGGACGGGGTTTAGGCGGCAATGAGCAGTTCTTC. It yields the protein CASSQDGRGLGGNEQFF.

The CDR3 DNA reads as TGTGCCAGCAGCCCCAGACTGGATTACAATGAGCAGTTCTTC. It is translated as CASSPRLDYNEQFF. The genes are TRBV9 and TRBJ2-1, with D hard to call. There are 14 residues in the CDR3. Germline V gene lookup returns CDR1 SGDLS and CDR2 YYNGEE. The V and J ends lost 4 bases and 4 bases respectively, with 12 bases between them.

A few counts support this clone. The rearrangement uses TRBV19 and TRBJ1-5, with D uncertain. V was pared by 3 bases and J by 2 bases, with 8 bases between. CDR3 length: 14 residues. Germline V lookup: CDR1 LNHDA, CDR2 SQIVND (reference sequence). The CDR3 nucleotides read TGTGCCAGTAGTATGCTGAGGGGCAATCAGCCCCAGCATTTT. Translating it yields CASSMLRGNQPQHF.

This clone turned up a few times. The gene calls are TRBV4-2 and TRBJ2-2; TRBD2 matches 8 bases. The length of the CDR3 is 16 residues. Looked up from germline, CDR1 is LGHNA and CDR2 is YNFKEQ. Germline trimming cut 6 bases from V and 0 bases from J; bases unmatched to any gene: 6. The CDR3 here is CASRLTSGPNTGELFF. The CDR3 DNA reads TGTGCCAGCAGACTAACTAGCGGTCCGAACACCGGGGAGCTGTTTTTT.

The V and J genes are TRBV30 and TRBJ2-3; 9 bases are a match to TRBD1. J lost 6 bases, V lost 1 base, and 17 bases had no gene match. Germline loops: CDR1 GTSNPN, CDR2 SVGIG (reference sequence). This CDR3 comprises 18 residues. CDR3 sequence: CAWSASKTGGLGVDTQYF. CDR3 in DNA: TGTGCCTGGAGTGCCTCCAAAACAGGGGGCCTCGGGGTCGATACGCAGTATTTT.